This T cell receptor (beta chain) originates from a study of T cells in Graves' hyperthyroidism and ophthalmopathy. This clonotype was seen many times. Its antigen is currently unknown. The diagnoses drew upon clinical symptoms, serum thyroxine and TRAb, thyroid ultrasound and orbital computed tomography. General study points: A 13 V-J signature model discriminated ophthalmopathy versus stable hyperthyroidism. Most clonotypes expanded in thyroid above 0.001 were likewise present in blood.

The CDR3 regions of TCR beta were amplified from RNA transcripts. A first-round RT-PCR of the TCR CDR3 used the HTBI primer set. TCRdb ran MiXCR on the multiplex PCR reads and lists one entry per CDR3 protein. Here the sample spans 350,000 to 500,000 distinct CDR3 sequences, roughly 15% being singletons. This CDR3 is built from 13 residues. V lost 7 bases and J lost 2; bases outside the gene matches: 4. This rearrangement joins TRBV12-3 or TRBV12-4 to TRBJ1-1; TRBD1 agrees at 7 bases. This receptor was obtained from a woman aged 18-30 years with Graves' hyperthyroidism. The sample was blood. The DNA for the CDR3 is TGTGCCAGCAAACGACAGGGAAACACTGAAGCTTTCTTT. It translates to CASKRQGNTEAFF.